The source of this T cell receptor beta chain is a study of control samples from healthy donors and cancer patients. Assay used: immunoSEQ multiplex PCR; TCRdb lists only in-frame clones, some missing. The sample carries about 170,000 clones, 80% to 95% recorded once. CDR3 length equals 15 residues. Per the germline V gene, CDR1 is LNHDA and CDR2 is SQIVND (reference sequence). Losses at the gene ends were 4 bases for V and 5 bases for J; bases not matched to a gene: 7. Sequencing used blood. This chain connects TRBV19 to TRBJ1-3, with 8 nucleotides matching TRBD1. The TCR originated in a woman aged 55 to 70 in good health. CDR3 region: CASSTPAGGRNTIYF. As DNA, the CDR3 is TGTGCCAGTAGTACCCCGGCAGGGGGCCGAAACACCATATATTTT.